This T cell receptor (beta chain) was documented in a study of blood T cell repertoires in COVID-19. Deletions cut 1 base from V and 2 bases from J, with 9 bases between. This CDR3 contains 14 residues. Germline CDR1 and CDR2: LNHNV and YYDKDF (reference sequence). Measured with immunoSEQ multiplex PCR; TCRdb has only the in-frame clones, and not every one. The data hold approximately 250,000 clones, with about 89% observed a single time. The V and J genes are TRBV15 and TRBJ2-7; D ambiguous. Material for sequencing was PBMCs or T cells enriched from blood (not recorded which). The receptor was isolated from a woman in her thirties who had recovered from COVID-19. CDR3 nucleotides: TGTGCCACCAGCAGAGCGAGAGAAACCTACGAGCAGTACTTC. It codes for CATSRARETYEQYF.